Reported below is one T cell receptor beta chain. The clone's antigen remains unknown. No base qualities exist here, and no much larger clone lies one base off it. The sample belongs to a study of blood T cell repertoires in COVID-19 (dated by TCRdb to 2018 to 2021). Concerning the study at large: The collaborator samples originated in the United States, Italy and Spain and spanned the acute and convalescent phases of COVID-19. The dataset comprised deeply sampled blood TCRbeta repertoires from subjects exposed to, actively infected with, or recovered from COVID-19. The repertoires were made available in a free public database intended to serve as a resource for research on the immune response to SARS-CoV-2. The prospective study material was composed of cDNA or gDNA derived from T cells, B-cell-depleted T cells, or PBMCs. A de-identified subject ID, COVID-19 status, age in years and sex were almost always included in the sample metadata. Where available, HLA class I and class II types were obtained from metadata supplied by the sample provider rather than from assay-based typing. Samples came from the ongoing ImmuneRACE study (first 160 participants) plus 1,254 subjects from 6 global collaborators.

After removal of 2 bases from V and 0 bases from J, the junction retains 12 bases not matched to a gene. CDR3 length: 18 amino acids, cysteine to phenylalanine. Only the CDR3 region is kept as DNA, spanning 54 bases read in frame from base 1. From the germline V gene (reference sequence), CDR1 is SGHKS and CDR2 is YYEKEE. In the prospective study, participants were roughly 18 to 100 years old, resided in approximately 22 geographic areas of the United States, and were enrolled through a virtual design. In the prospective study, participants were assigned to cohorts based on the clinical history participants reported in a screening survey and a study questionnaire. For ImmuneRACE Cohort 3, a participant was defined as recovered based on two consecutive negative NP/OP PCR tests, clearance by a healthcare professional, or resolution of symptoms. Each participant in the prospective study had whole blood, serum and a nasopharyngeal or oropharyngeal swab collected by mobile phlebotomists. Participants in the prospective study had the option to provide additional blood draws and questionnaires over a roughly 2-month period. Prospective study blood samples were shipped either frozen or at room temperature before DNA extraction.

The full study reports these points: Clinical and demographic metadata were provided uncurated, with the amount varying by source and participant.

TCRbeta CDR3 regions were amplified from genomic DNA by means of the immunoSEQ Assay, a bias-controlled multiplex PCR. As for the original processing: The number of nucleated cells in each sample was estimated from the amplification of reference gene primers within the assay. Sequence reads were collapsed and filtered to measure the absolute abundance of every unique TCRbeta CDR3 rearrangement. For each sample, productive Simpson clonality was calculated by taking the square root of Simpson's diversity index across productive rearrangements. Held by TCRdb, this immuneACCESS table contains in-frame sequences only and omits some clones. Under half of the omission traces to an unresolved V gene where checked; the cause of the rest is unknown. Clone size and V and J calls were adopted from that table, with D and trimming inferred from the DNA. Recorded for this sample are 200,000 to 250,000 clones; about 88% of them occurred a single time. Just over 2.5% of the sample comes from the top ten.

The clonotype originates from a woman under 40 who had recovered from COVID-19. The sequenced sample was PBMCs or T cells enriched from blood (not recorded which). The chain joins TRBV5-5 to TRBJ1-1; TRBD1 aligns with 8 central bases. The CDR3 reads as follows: CASSLPGDRTVMNTEAFF. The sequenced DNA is TGTGCCAGCAGCTTACCGGGGGACAGGACGGTCATGAACACTGAAGCTTTCTTT. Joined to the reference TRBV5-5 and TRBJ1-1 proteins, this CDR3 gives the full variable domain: DAGVTQSPTHLIKTRGQQVTLRCSPISGHKSVSWYQQVLGQGPQFIFQYYEKEERGRGNFPDRFSARQFPNYSSELNVNALLLGDSALYLCASSLPGDRTVMNTEAFFGQGTRLTVV.